The table lists the clone carrying this T cell receptor (beta chain) with a count of one. Its antigen is unidentified. These data originate in a study of OX40 agonist ivuxolimab in advanced cancers. Study background: Enrolled patients in dose escalation had cancers that were hepatocellular carcinoma, melanoma, renal cell or head and neck cancer. Findings and limits, study-wide: Mean expanded clone counts were higher in CD8+ than CD4+ T cells.

Only in-frame clones appear in the TCRdb table, and some are missing; sequencing was by immunoSEQ multiplex PCR. The profile covers 65,000 to 100,000 clones, with roughly 94% appearing a single time and over 9% taken by the ten largest. The receptor's source is an adult with an advanced solid tumor such as melanoma, head and neck, liver or kidney cancer. Sequencing was performed on CD4+ or CD8+ T cells sorted from blood, taken in a trial of the OX40 agonist ivuxolimab.

The CDR3 here is CASSFRSDTQYF. Written as DNA, the CDR3 is TGTGCCAGCAGCTTTCGTTCAGATACGCAGTATTTT. J is TRBJ2-3 and V is TRBV5-4; D ambiguous. With 2 bases removed from V and 4 bases from J, the gap between germline ends came to 5 bases. The CDR3 length is 12 residues. Germline lookup yields CDR1 SGHNT and CDR2 YYREEE (reference sequence). The complete variable domain, with remaining parts taken from reference TRBV5-4 and TRBJ2-3, reads ETGVTQSPTHLIKTRGQQVTLRCSSQSGHNTVSWYQQALGQGPQFIFQYYREEENGRGNFPPRFSGLQFPNYSSELNVNALELDDSALYLCASSFRSDTQYFGPGTRLTVL.